Shown below are 5 T cell receptor beta chains from a single sample sequenced in a study of cytomegalovirus exposure and HLA in healthy donors. Clones were sequenced by immunoSEQ multiplex PCR, and TCRdb holds only the in-frame ones, with some missing. The sample has about 110,000 clones, roughly 86% seen once; the top ten hold about 4%. The sequenced material came from PBMCs. The origin of the receptors is a woman under 30 in good health and CMV-seropositive.

This rearrangement joins TRBV6-5 to TRBJ2-2; D is perhaps TRBD1 (5 bases). The V gene lost 6 bases and the J gene lost 5 bases, with 13 bases spanning the gap. Germline CDR1 and CDR2: MNHEY and SVGAGI. There are 14 residues in the CDR3. CDR3 residues: CASSLMKGTGELFF. The CDR3 coding sequence is TGTGCCAGCAGCCTTATGAAGGGGACCGGGGAGCTGTTTTTT.

The rearrangement joins TRBV30 to TRBJ2-3; a weak D match, TRBD2 (6 bases). CDR3 size: 13 residues. Per the germline V gene, CDR1 is GTSNPN and CDR2 is SVGIG (reference sequence). V was clipped by 7 bases and J by 0 bases, with 11 bases between them. The CDR3 loop is CAFSSVSTDTQYF. The CDR3, as DNA: TGTGCCTTTTCTAGCGTTAGCACAGATACGCAGTATTTT.

The chain carries TRBV11-3 and TRBJ2-1; 7 nucleotides align to TRBD1. V dropped 5 bases and J dropped 2; count of bases not matched to a gene: 3. The CDR3 is made up of 14 amino acids. Germline lookup yields CDR1 SGHNT and CDR2 YENEEA. CDR3 in DNA: TGTGCCAGCAGCACCGGGACAGCCTACAATGAGCAGTTCTTC. Translated, it gives CASSTGTAYNEQFF.

This rearrangement joins TRBV10-3 to TRBJ2-7; D is undetermined. The CDR3 has 12 residues. Germline V CDR1 and CDR2: ENHRY, SYGVKD. V lost 0 bases and J lost 4, with 4 bases in between. The CDR3 nucleotides read TGTGCCATCAGTGAGTCAACTTACGAGCAGTACTTC. This gives the protein CAISESTYEQYF.

The V and J genes are TRBV27 and TRBJ2-2; 9 bases align to TRBD1. This CDR3 region has 17 residues. Germline trimming cut 7 bases from V and 5 bases from J; bases unmatched to any gene: 14. CDR1 and CDR2 (germline): MNHEY, SMNVEV (reference sequence). CDR3 region: CASTTKRGTGLTGELFF. DNA of the CDR3: TGTGCCAGCACCACCAAACGGGGGACAGGGTTAACCGGGGAGCTGTTTTTT.